This passage covers 14 T cell receptor beta chains from one sample sequenced in a study of neoadjuvant nivolumab and ipilimumab in lung cancer. This table comes from immunoSEQ multiplex PCR, and its TCRdb copy is limited to in-frame clones, with some not included. The sample lists 40,000 or so clones; roughly 89% were seen once. The sample was peripheral blood, taken before neoadjuvant nivolumab, alone or with ipilimumab. Receptors were obtained from an adult with non-small cell lung cancer.

CDR3 DNA: TGTGCCAGCAGTTTTCGTAGGGGCCTGAACTATGGCTACACCTTC. Protein: CASSFRRGLNYGYTF. V gene TRBV28 combines with J gene TRBJ1-2; the D gene is possibly TRBD1 (5 bases). V was cut by 3 bases and J by 2 bases, with 13 bases left in between. CDR3 size: 15 residues. CDR1 MDHEN and CDR2 SYDVKM come from the germline V gene.

This clone was found once. V gene TRBV5-1 combines with J gene TRBJ2-1; D is uncertain. This CDR3 comprises 15 residues. The V gene's germline CDR1 is SGHRS and CDR2 YFSETQ. Trimming cost V 5 bases and J 4 bases, with 16 bases left between them. CDR3 in DNA: TGCGCCAGCAGGTTATACAAGAATTTATACAATGAGCAGTTCTTC. Translated: CASRLYKNLYNEQFF.

J is TRBJ2-7 and V is TRBV7-2; TRBD2 might be the D (5 bases). Germline-derived CDR1 and CDR2 are SGHTA and FQGNSA. V lost 0 bases and J lost 2, with 11 bases in between. The length of the CDR3 is 15 residues. The CDR3 nucleotides are TGTGCCAGCAGCTTAGCTAGCGTCGGGGCCTACGAGCAGTACTTC. Its protein product is CASSLASVGAYEQYF.

This chain connects TRBV15 to TRBJ2-7; 10 nucleotides agree with TRBD1. Trimming cost V 5 bases and J 5 bases; bases outside gene matches: 3. Germline values: CDR1 LNHNV, CDR2 YYDKDF (reference sequence). The CDR3 contains 13 residues. CDR3 DNA: TGTGCCACCAGCGACAGGGGGCGACACGAGCAGTACTTC. Translation gives CATSDRGRHEQYF. The full variable domain, rest sourced from reference TRBV15 and TRBJ2-7, is DAMVIQNPRYQVTQFGKPVTLSCSQTLNHNVMYWYQQKSSQAPKLLFHYYDKDFNNEADTPDNFQSRRPNTSFCFLDIRSPGLGDTAMYLCATSDRGRHEQYFGPGTRLTVT.

This clone was recorded a few times. The V gene is TRBV7-3, the J gene TRBJ2-7; 10 nucleotides agree with TRBD2. Trimming cost V 2 bases and J 3 bases; bases outside gene matches: 1. The CDR3 is made up of 14 amino acids. Per the germline V gene, CDR1 is SGHTA and CDR2 is FQGTGA. For the CDR3, the DNA is TGTGCCAGCAGCTTACTAGCGGGAGTCTACGAGCAGTACTTC. It encodes CASSLLAGVYEQYF.

The rearrangement uses TRBV29-1 and TRBJ2-5; 8 bases are a match to TRBD1. Germline V gene lookup returns CDR1 SQVTM and CDR2 ANQGSEA. CDR3 length: 14 residues. J gave up 2 bases and V 3 bases, and 5 bases lay outside the gene matches. CDR3 sequence (DNA): TGCAGCGTTGATAGTACAGGGGGTCAAGAGACCCAGTACTTC. The encoded protein is CSVDSTGGQETQYF.

V gene TRBV7-9 combines with J gene TRBJ2-3; 8 bases map to TRBD1. CDR3 length: 15 residues. The germline CDR1 and CDR2 sequences are SEHNR and FQNEAQ (reference sequence). V lost 6 bases to trimming and J lost 2 bases; unmatched junction nucleotides: 7. The CDR3 nucleotides are TGTGCCAGCAGAACTACAGGGGGGATCACAGATACGCAGTATTTT. Translating it yields CASRTTGGITDTQYF.

The CDR3 protein is CASKTGVTGELFF. The CDR3 DNA is TGTGCCAGCAAGACAGGGGTTACCGGGGAGCTGTTTTTT. The J gene is TRBJ2-2, the V gene TRBV25-1; 8 positions match TRBD1. J was trimmed by 5 bases and V by 7 bases; bases with no gene match: 3. Germline CDR1 and CDR2: MGHDK and SYGVNS. CDR3 size: 13 residues. The whole variable domain, filled in from reference TRBV25-1 and TRBJ2-2, reads EADIYQTPRYLVIGTGKKITLECSQTMGHDKMYWYQQDPGMELHLIHYSYGVNSTEKGDLSSESTVSRIRTEHFPLTLESARPSHTSQYLCASKTGVTGELFFGEGSRLTVL.

V gene TRBV19 combines with J gene TRBJ2-2; possible D gene TRBD2, 6 bases. The V end was cut by 3 bases, the J end by 0 bases, with 14 bases between. The CDR3 extends over 17 amino acids. Germline V gene sequence: CDR1 LNHDA, CDR2 SQIVND (reference sequence). CDR3 loop: CASSIPGRTTNTGELFF. CDR3 in DNA: TGTGCCAGTAGTATCCCTGGGAGGACCACGAACACCGGGGAGCTGTTTTTT.

The chain links TRBV10-3 to TRBJ2-3, with D maybe TRBD2 (5 bases). Looked up from germline, CDR1 is ENHRY and CDR2 is SYGVKD. The CDR3 contains 12 residues. Trimming stripped 8 bases from V and 2 bases from J, with 8 bases between. The CDR3 here is CAISSNTDTQYF. CDR3 coding DNA: TGTGCCATCTCTAGCAACACAGATACGCAGTATTTT.

V is TRBV4-3 and J is TRBJ2-1, with no clear D. V lost 3 bases and J 5 bases, leaving 5 bases between the germline ends. Germline CDR1 is LGHNA and CDR2 is YSLEER. CDR3 length: 12 residues. CDR3 in DNA: TGCGCCAGCAGCCACGTCAACAATGAGCAGTTCTTC. Protein product: CASSHVNNEQFF.

The V gene is TRBV30, the J gene TRBJ2-1; D unresolved. The germline V gene encodes CDR1 GTSNPN and CDR2 SVGIG (reference sequence). The CDR3 has 12 residues. Trimming stripped 2 bases from V and 0 bases from J, with 2 bases between. CDR3 protein: CAWSPSYNEQFF. DNA of the CDR3: TGTGCCTGGAGTCCCTCCTACAATGAGCAGTTCTTC.

The rearrangement links TRBV6-5 to TRBJ2-7; 9 bases map to TRBD2. The trim removed 7 bases at V and 6 bases at J, leaving 7 bases unmatched. Germline V gene data show CDR1 as MNHEY and CDR2 as SVGAGI. This CDR3 has 13 amino acids. CDR3 protein: CASNRGRATEQYF. DNA for the CDR3: TGTGCCAGCAATCGCGGGAGGGCCACCGAGCAGTACTTC.

CDR3 residues: CASSPSGGSAYEQYF. The CDR3 nucleotides read TGCGCCAGCAGCCCTTCAGGGGGGAGCGCCTACGAGCAGTACTTC. The V call is TRBV5-1, the J call TRBJ2-7, with a weak D call TRBD1 (7 bases). V was cut by 4 bases and J by 2 bases, with 16 bases left in between. Per the germline V gene, CDR1 is SGHRS and CDR2 is YFSETQ. CDR3 length: 15 amino acids.